The table lists the clone carrying this T cell receptor beta chain with a few counts. Its antigen is as yet unknown. This sample stems from a study of cytomegalovirus exposure and HLA in healthy donors. Study overall: Earlier results showed almost 120 million unique TCR beta sequences derived from roughly 200 million T cells.

Those who donated were healthy bone marrow donors. Use of 60 Vbeta and 13 Jbeta primers characterized the PCR. The protocol was immunoSEQ multiplex PCR, while the TCRdb copy is restricted to in-frame clones and leaves out a portion. This repertoire shows some 110,000 clones, roughly 15% found once; its top ten account for 0.8% to 0.95%. Germline CDR1 reads SGHRS; CDR2 reads YFSETQ. Unmatched junction bases numbered 3, after V lost 3 bases and J lost 3 bases. The CDR3 sequence is 14 residues long. Overall study results and limits: Some V segments, TRBV6-2 and TRBV6-3 among them, were indistinguishable and were therefore excluded.

The receptor was isolated from a female donor in good health and CMV-seronegative. This chain joins TRBV5-1 and TRBJ1-2; 9 bases match TRBD1. The sequenced sample consisted of PBMCs. CDR3 sequence: CASSYTGGDYGYTF. In DNA form, the CDR3 reads TGCGCCAGCAGCTACACAGGGGGCGACTATGGCTACACCTTC.